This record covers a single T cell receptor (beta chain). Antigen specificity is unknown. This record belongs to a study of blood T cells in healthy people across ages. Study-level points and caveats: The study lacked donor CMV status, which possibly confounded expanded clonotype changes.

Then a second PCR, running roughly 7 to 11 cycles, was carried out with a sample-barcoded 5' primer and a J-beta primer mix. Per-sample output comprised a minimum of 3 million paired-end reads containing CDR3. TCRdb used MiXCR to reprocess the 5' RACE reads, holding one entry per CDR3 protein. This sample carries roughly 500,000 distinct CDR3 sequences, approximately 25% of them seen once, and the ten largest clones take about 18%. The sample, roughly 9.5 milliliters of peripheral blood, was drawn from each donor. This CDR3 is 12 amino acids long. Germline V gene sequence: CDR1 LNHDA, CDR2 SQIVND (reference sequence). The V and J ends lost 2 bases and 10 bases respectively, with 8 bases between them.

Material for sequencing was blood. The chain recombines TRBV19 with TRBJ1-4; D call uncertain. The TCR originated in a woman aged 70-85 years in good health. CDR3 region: CASSIQSGKLFF. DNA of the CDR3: TGTGCCAGTAGTATACAAAGTGGAAAACTGTTTTTT.